The rows below give T cell receptor beta chains drawn from one sample of a study of fetal regulatory T cell absence and autoimmunity. Measured with immunoSEQ multiplex PCR; TCRdb has only the in-frame clones, and not every one. The data hold approximately 46,000 clones, with roughly 83% observed a single time. The sequenced sample consisted of cord blood. These receptors all stem from a newborn boy with IPEX syndrome. Both conserved end residues are part of each CDR3. D genes are given only for firm matches. Rows give clone size only sometimes, using once, few, many, or a class for an expanded clone.

NA	TRBV13	TRBD2	TRBJ2-1	TGTGCCAGCAGCTTATTAGCGGGAGGAGTAGGATCCTACAATGAGCAGTTCTTC	CASSLLAGGVGSYNEQFF
NA	TRBV7-6	TRBD2	TRBJ2-3	TGTGCCAGCAGCTTCTCCCGCGGGGGTACGGATACGCAGTATTTT	CASSFSRGGTDTQYF
NA	TRBV27	NA	TRBJ1-5	TGTGCCAGCAGTCTCGGGGCGAATCAGCCCCAGCATTTT	CASSLGANQPQHF
NA	TRBV5-1	NA	TRBJ1-2	TGCGCCAGCAGCTTGGCCCCCCCCATGGGGGTTTTCTATGGCTACACCTTC	CASSLAPPMGVFYGYTF
NA	TRBV11-2	NA	TRBJ1-1	TGTGCCAGCAGCCCGGACAGATTGAACACTGAAGCTTTCTTT	CASSPDRLNTEAFF
once	TRBV10-3	NA	TRBJ1-3	TGTGCCATCAGGGTCGCTGGAAACACCATATATTTT	CAIRVAGNTIYF
NA	TRBV7-6	NA	TRBJ2-5	TGTGCCAGCAGTTGGACAGCCCAATCCCTCCAAGAGACCCAGTACTTC	CASSWTAQSLQETQYF
NA	TRBV7-9	NA	TRBJ1-1	TGTGCCAGCGGCGCCATGGTTGGATTCGGTATGAACACTGAAGCTTTCTTT	CASGAMVGFGMNTEAFF
NA	TRBV18	NA	TRBJ1-2	TGTGCCAGCTCACCAGAAAGGGCTAACTATGGCTACACCTTC	CASSPERANYGYTF
NA	TRBV10-3	NA	TRBJ2-3	TGTGCCAGCGGGGGACAGATTAGCACAGATACGCAGTATTTT	CASGGQISTDTQYF
once	TRBV6-1	TRBD1	TRBJ1-6	TGTGCCAGCAGTGGTCCCGGGACAGGGGGCTCCTATAATTCACCCCTCCACTTT	CASSGPGTGGSYNSPLHF
NA	TRBV7-2	TRBD1	TRBJ2-3	TGTGCCAGCAGCTTATCGGTCTCCCAGGGGGCCAACATGGATACGCAGTATTTT	CASSLSVSQGANMDTQYF
few	TRBV19	NA	TRBJ2-7	TGTGCCAGTAGTCTATTTTCGACAGGCTCCGACGAGCAGTACTTC	CASSLFSTGSDEQYF
NA	TRBV5-8	NA	TRBJ2-7	TGTGCCAGCAGCCCGTACGAGCAGTACTTC	CASSPYEQYF
NA	TRBV30	NA	TRBJ1-1	TGTGCCTGGAGTGTAAGGCGCAGGGGGAACACTGAAGCTTTCTTT	CAWSVRRRGNTEAFF
NA	TRBV25-1	TRBD1	TRBJ1-2	TGTGCCACTTCTACACAAGACAGGGGGGATGGCTACACCTTC	CATSTQDRGDGYTF
NA	TRBV6-5	TRBD2	TRBJ2-3	TGTGCCAGCAGTCCAGCGGGGGCCCAAGTGAATACGCAGTATTTT	CASSPAGAQVNTQYF
NA	TRBV29-1	NA	TRBJ1-4	TGCAGCGTTGTCCCGGGACCCCGCAATGAAAAACTGTTTTTT	CSVVPGPRNEKLFF
NA	TRBV11-1	NA	TRBJ2-3	TGTGCCAGCAGTAACACAGATACGCAGTATTTT	CASSNTDTQYF
NA	TRBV25-1	NA	TRBJ2-2	TGTGCCAGCAGTGAAGACCAAGCGAACACCGGGGAGCTGTTTTTT	CASSEDQANTGELFF
once	TRBV7-8	TRBD2	TRBJ2-7	TGTGCCAGCAGGTCTCATAGCGGGGGATTCTCCTACGAGCAGTACTTC	CASRSHSGGFSYEQYF
NA	TRBV6-6	TRBD2	TRBJ2-7	TGTGCCAGCAGTTACCGGGGGGGGTACGAGCAGTACTTC	CASSYRGGYEQYF
NA	TRBV27	TRBD2	TRBJ2-7	TGTGCCAGCAGTTTATCGGGACTAGGGGGATACGAGCAGTACTTC	CASSLSGLGGYEQYF
NA	TRBV27	NA	TRBJ1-1	TGTGCCAGCAGTTTATCGCAGACCACTGAAGCTTTCTTT	CASSLSQTTEAFF
NA	TRBV6-1	NA	TRBJ1-4	TGTGCCAGCAAATCTATGCCGGGCGGAGGTGAAAAACTGTTTTTT	CASKSMPGGGEKLFF
NA	TRBV4-1	TRBD1	TRBJ2-1	TGCGCCAGCAGCCAAGGGCGACAGGGCCATGAGCAGTTCTTC	CASSQGRQGHEQFF
NA	TRBV11-3	TRBD2	TRBJ2-2	TGTGCCAGCAGCAGACTAGCGGGAGGGACCGGGGAGCTGTTTTTT	CASSRLAGGTGELFF
NA	TRBV19	NA	TRBJ1-1	TGTGCCAGTAGTATTGGGAGGACTGAAGCTTTCTTT	CASSIGRTEAFF
NA	TRBV11-2	NA	TRBJ2-1	TGTGCCAGCAGCCCGGGACCCTACTTCTCGAGCTCCTACAATGAGCAGTTCTTC	CASSPGPYFSSSYNEQFF
few	TRBV30	NA	TRBJ1-2	TGTGCCTGGAGTGTACAGCCGACATATGGCTACACCTTC	CAWSVQPTYGYTF
once	TRBV6-1	NA	TRBJ1-5	TGTGCCAGCAGTGGAAGGGCGTATAGCAATCAGCCCCAGCATTTT	CASSGRAYSNQPQHF
NA	TRBV15	NA	TRBJ2-7	TGTGCCACCAGCAGAGATCTGTTCCGGGAAAACTCCTACGAGCAGTACTTC	CATSRDLFRENSYEQYF
NA	TRBV6-5	NA	TRBJ1-1	TGTGCCAGCCTTAGTGGGATGAACACTGAAGCTTTCTTT	CASLSGMNTEAFF
NA	TRBV14	NA	TRBJ1-5	TGTGCCAGCAGCCCTACCCGTGACAGAAAAAATCAGCCCCAGCATTTT	CASSPTRDRKNQPQHF
NA	TRBV11-2	NA	TRBJ2-3	TGTGCCAGCAGCTTACGGGCTAAGAGCACAGATACGCAGTATTTT	CASSLRAKSTDTQYF
NA	TRBV7-9	NA	TRBJ2-3	TGTGCCAGCAGCTTAGGGCTGGGTGGCGATACGCAGTATTTT	CASSLGLGGDTQYF
NA	TRBV6-5	TRBD1	TRBJ1-2	TGTGCCAGCAGTAACCGGGACAGGGGCTTCTATGGCTACACCTTC	CASSNRDRGFYGYTF
NA	TRBV7-6	NA	TRBJ2-6	TGTGCCAGCAGCCGGAGGGGTAGCTCTGGGGCCAACGTCCTGACTTTC	CASSRRGSSGANVLTF
once	TRBV7-9	TRBD1	TRBJ1-1	TGTGCCAGCAGCTTAGGAGGGGGCCCTGAAGCTTTCTTT	CASSLGGGPEAFF
NA	TRBV6-1	NA	TRBJ2-2	TGTGCCAGCAGTGAAGTACCCCGTAGCGCCGGGGAGCTGTTTTTT	CASSEVPRSAGELFF
NA	TRBV5-8	NA	TRBJ2-1	TGTGCCAGCAGCTTTCCCGAGGAGGTAATAGCACACAATGAGCAGTTCTTC	CASSFPEEVIAHNEQFF
NA	TRBV19	NA	TRBJ2-1	TGTGCCAGTAGTATAGGACTAGTGGGAGCTGGGTCCTACAATGAGCAGTTCTTC	CASSIGLVGAGSYNEQFF
NA	TRBV20-1	NA	TRBJ2-5	TGCAGTGCTAAATGGGAAGAGACCCAGTACTTC	CSAKWEETQYF
NA	TRBV6-6	NA	TRBJ1-2	TGTGCCAGCAGTTACCAGGGGATCTATGGCTACACCTTC	CASSYQGIYGYTF
few	TRBV6-5	NA	TRBJ2-2	TGTGCCAGCAGTTCAGGACTAACTCTTTCCGGGGAGCTGTTTTTT	CASSSGLTLSGELFF
NA	TRBV13	TRBD2	TRBJ2-1	TGTGCCAGCAGCTCAATAGCGGGAGAAAGCTACAATGAGCAGTTCTTC	CASSSIAGESYNEQFF
NA	TRBV5-1	NA	TRBJ2-7	TGCGCCAGCGTCGACAACGGGGGACACGAGCAGTACTTC	CASVDNGGHEQYF
NA	TRBV11-2	TRBD1	TRBJ2-7	TGTGCCAGCAGCTTAGGCGGGACAGGGGTTTCCTACGAGCAGTACTTC	CASSLGGTGVSYEQYF
once	TRBV14	NA	TRBJ2-5	TGTGCCAGCAGCCAAGGGTTCGGAGAGACCCAGTACTTC	CASSQGFGETQYF
NA	TRBV11-3	NA	TRBJ2-1	TGTGCCAGCAGCGCCGGTCGGCAGGGCTACAATGAGCAGTTCTTC	CASSAGRQGYNEQFF
NA	TRBV7-2	NA	TRBJ2-2	TGTGCCAGCAGCTTCGCCCCGCGCGGGGAGCTGTTTTTT	CASSFAPRGELFF
few	TRBV7-9	NA	TRBJ1-6	TGTGCCAGCAGCTTAACAGGTCCAGTAGCCTCGAATTCACCCCTCCACTTT	CASSLTGPVASNSPLHF